This T cell receptor beta chain was recovered during a study of blood T cell repertoires in COVID-19. About the research overall: Samples of COVID-19 (acute and convalescent) were obtained from the United States, Italy and Spain. PBMCs, B-cell-depleted T cells, or T cells were the source of the cDNA or gDNA that made up the material.

How the authors handled the data: Estimation of nucleated cell counts relied on the amplification of reference gene primers. The protocol was immunoSEQ multiplex PCR, while the TCRdb copy is restricted to in-frame clones and leaves out a portion. V and J calls plus clone size are reproduced from that table; the DNA served to infer D and trimming. The sample contains about 170,000 clones, more than 70% of which appear only once. V shed 7 bases and J shed 4 bases, with 13 bases lying between them. CDR3 size: 13 residues. Germline-derived CDR1 and CDR2 are MNHEY and SMNVEV (reference sequence). The TCR originated in a man in his late teens or twenties with active or convalescent COVID-19. The J gene is TRBJ1-1, the V gene TRBV27, with D tentatively TRBD1 (5 bases). Material for sequencing was peripheral blood. This chain's CDR3 is CASKLGPGTEAFF. The CDR3 DNA sequence: TGTGCCAGCAAATTGGGGCCGGGCACTGAAGCTTTCTTT.